This T cell receptor (beta chain) was observed in a study of radiotherapy plus CTLA-4 blockade in lung cancer. The germline V and J ends were trimmed by 4 bases and 4 bases, with 13 bases remaining between them. Germline lookup yields CDR1 MNHEY and CDR2 SVGAGI. The CDR3 extends over 14 amino acids. Profiled with immunoSEQ multiplex PCR; TCRdb holds only in-frame clones, not every one. The sample yields some 37,000 clones, over 65% seen once. V usage is TRBV6-5 and J usage is TRBJ1-1; D gene ambiguous. This receptor was identified in a human donor with non-small cell lung cancer who had stable disease on radiotherapy plus ipilimumab. Here the sequenced sample was peripheral blood, taken from a patient treated with radiotherapy plus ipilimumab. The CDR3 nucleotides read TGTGCCAGCAGTTTTGCCGGGGTGAGCACTGAAGCTTTCTTT. Its translation: CASSFAGVSTEAFF.